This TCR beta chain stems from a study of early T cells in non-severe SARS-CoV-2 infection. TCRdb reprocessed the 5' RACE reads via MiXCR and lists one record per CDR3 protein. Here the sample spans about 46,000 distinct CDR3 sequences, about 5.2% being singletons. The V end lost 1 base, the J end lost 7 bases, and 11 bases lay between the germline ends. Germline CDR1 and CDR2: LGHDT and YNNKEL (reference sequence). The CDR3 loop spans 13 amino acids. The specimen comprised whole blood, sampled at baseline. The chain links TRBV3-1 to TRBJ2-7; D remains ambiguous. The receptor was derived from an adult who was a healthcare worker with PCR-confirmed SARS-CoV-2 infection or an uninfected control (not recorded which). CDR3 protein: CASSQGRQAEQYF. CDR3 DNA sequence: TGTGCCAGCAGCCAAGGCCGGCAGGCTGAGCAGTACTTC.